Presented here are 32 T cell receptor beta chains from one specimen sequenced in a study of tumor-infiltrating lymphocytes in primary liver carcinoma. The investigators made TCR beta cDNA from roughly 0.45 ug total RNA, using a constant-region primer. Nested multiplex PCR, run for three rounds with slightly modified ARM-PCR, yielded TCR beta libraries. Amplification in the first two PCR rounds was performed using TRBV1-TRBV30 forward primers and a C-beta reverse primer for 10 cycles each. TCRdb reprocessed the multiplex PCR reads via MiXCR and lists one record per CDR3 protein. The sample carries 150,000 to 200,000 distinct CDR3 sequences, around 60% recorded once. Alongside blood RNA obtained from unsorted whole blood, germline DNA was also extracted. The specimen was peripheral blood. The receptors here all came from a woman aged 55-75 years with primary liver carcinoma and hepatitis B virus infection.

To note about this clonotype: A much larger clone lies one base from this, so it may be a read error. This chain connects TRBV28 to TRBJ1-2; no reliable D call. Trimming took off 2 bases at V and 9 bases at J, with 16 bases between the two ends. The CDR3 totals 14 residues. Germline CDR1 reads MDHEN; CDR2 reads SYDVKM. This CDR3 is CASSLTWDGSRYTF. The CDR3, as DNA: TGTGCCAGCAGTTTAACCTGGGATGGCAGTCGCTACACCTTC.

In regard to this clonotype: A read error may produce the germline difference seen at one junction end. The chain is built from TRBV29-1 and TRBJ2-3; D remains unclear. The J call may be mistaken, given a closer DNA end match to TRBJ1-5. The CDR3 loop spans 16 amino acids. CDR1 and CDR2 (germline): SQVTM, ANQGSEA. The CDR3 reads CGVGIVPLVNTDTQHF. The CDR3 DNA sequence: TGCGGCGTTGGTATAGTCCCTCTCGTAAACACAGATACGCAGCATTTT.

The V call is TRBV14, the J call TRBJ2-5; 7 bases match TRBD1. The CDR3 loop spans 15 amino acids. Germline lookup yields CDR1 SGHDN and CDR2 FVKESK. V lost 1 base, J lost 4 bases, and 6 bases stayed unmatched. CDR3 protein: CASSQVAGDRETQYF. DNA for the CDR3: TGTGCCAGCAGCCAAGTGGCAGGGGACAGAGAGACCCAGTACTTC.

Comments on this clonotype: A much larger clone differs from this one at a single base, so this may be a read error. No conserved phenylalanine or tryptophan is present at the end of the CDR3, so a read error is the likely explanation. The chain uses TRBV6-1 and TRBJ2-7; D could derive from TRBD1 or TRBD2 (6 bases each). Germline V gene lookup returns CDR1 MNHNS and CDR2 SASEGT. The CDR3 spans 15 residues. Trimming removed 7 bases at V and 4 bases at J, with 20 bases between. The DNA for the CDR3 is TGTGCCAGCACCCTCGCGGGCAGGGGAGGATACGAGCAGTACTAC. As protein: CASTLAGRGGYEQYY.

A note on this clonotype: Possible read error: a much larger clone is one base away. The chain combines TRBV5-6 with TRBJ2-5; D is undetermined. Looked up from germline, CDR1 is SGHDT and CDR2 is YYEEEE. The CDR3 spans 14 residues. In DNA, the CDR3 is TGTGCCAGCAGCTTGTGGGTCTCGCGAGAGATCCAGTACTTC. Its protein product is CASSLWVSREIQYF.

CDR3 DNA sequence: TGTGCCAGCAGCTTAAATCCGGGACTAGCAAACTACGAGCAGTACTTC. Translated: CASSLNPGLANYEQYF. This chain uses TRBV11-2 with TRBJ2-7, with 9 bases lining up with TRBD2. The CDR3 length is 16 residues. The germline gives CDR1 SGHAT, CDR2 FQNNGV. Trimming removed 2 bases from V and 3 bases from J; junction bases left unmatched: 8.

The chain carries TRBV28 and TRBJ2-1; no definite D call. The CDR3 totals 15 residues. Per the germline V gene, CDR1 is MDHEN and CDR2 is SYDVKM. Deletions cut 7 bases from V and 4 bases from J, with 17 bases between. CDR3 in DNA: TGTGCCAGCACCGCAGAGATTGAGCTGTACAATGAGCAGTTCTTC. Protein: CASTAEIELYNEQFF.

This clonotype was seen more than once but under ten times. The genes are TRBV6-1 and TRBJ1-5; maybe TRBD1 (6 bases). Between the trimmed V and J ends, which lost 4 bases and 6 bases, there was a span of 19 bases. Germline CDR1 is MNHNS and CDR2 is SASEGT. The CDR3 has 16 amino acids. The CDR3 protein is CASSAKGGYPGQPQHF. The CDR3 DNA reads TGTGCCAGCAGTGCCAAGGGGGGTTACCCTGGTCAGCCCCAGCATTTT.

Concerning this clonotype itself: Possible read error: a much larger clone is one base away. The conserved closing phenylalanine or tryptophan is absent in this CDR3, likely reflecting a read error. The genes are TRBV4-2 and TRBJ2-7; 9 bases are shared with TRBD2. Germline values: CDR1 LGHNA, CDR2 YNFKEQ. The V gene end was trimmed by 0 bases and the J gene end by 4 bases; junction bases not matched to a gene: 4. CDR3 length equals 15 residues. The CDR3 loop is CASSQEAGGQYEQYS. CDR3 coding DNA: TGTGCCAGCAGCCAAGAGGCGGGAGGGCAGTACGAGCAGTACTCC.

V usage is TRBV9 and J usage is TRBJ2-4; D possibly corresponds to TRBD1 (6 bases). The V gene's germline CDR1 is SGDLS and CDR2 YYNGEE. The germline V and J ends were trimmed by 1 base and 8 bases, with 16 bases remaining between them. The CDR3 spans 15 residues. CDR3 sequence reads: CASSVSGTSGDIQYF. The CDR3 bases are TGTGCCAGCAGCGTATCCGGGACATCAGGGGACATTCAGTACTTC.

V is TRBV10-3 and J is TRBJ2-7; D ambiguous. CDR1 is ENHRY and CDR2 is SYGVKD in the germline V gene. Trimming shortened V by 0 bases and J by 6 bases, and 18 bases separated the two germline ends. This CDR3 has 16 residues. As DNA, the CDR3 is TGTGCCATCAGTGAGTCTTCGGGTCGTGGAGTAAGCGAGCAGTACTTC. This translates into CAISESSGRGVSEQYF.

The CDR3, as DNA: TGCGCCAGCAGCTTGGAGAAGAAAGGACAGGGGGCCTCCTACGAGCAGTACTTC. Residues: CASSLEKKGQGASYEQYF. The chain carries TRBV5-1 and TRBJ2-7; 11 bases are shared with TRBD1. The germline gives CDR1 SGHRS, CDR2 YFSETQ. This CDR3 is built from 18 residues. The junction had 8 bases not matched to a gene; V was cut back by 0 bases and J by 0 bases.

Concerning this clonotype: A much larger clone sits a single nucleotide away, making a read error possible. The J gene is TRBJ2-1, the V gene TRBV29-1, with D tentatively TRBD1 or TRBD2 (5 bases each). This CDR3 is 14 amino acids long. Per the germline V gene, CDR1 is SQVTM and CDR2 is ANQGSEA. CDR3 nucleotides: TGCAGCGTTTACGGGGCGAGCTCCTACAATAAGCAGTTCTTC. Protein product: CSVYGASSYNKQFF.

In its sample, this clonotype was seen many times. The chain uses TRBV4-2 and TRBJ2-1; D perhaps matches TRBD2 (6 bases). Per the germline V gene, CDR1 is LGHNA and CDR2 is YNFKEQ. Trimming stripped 2 bases from V and 11 bases from J, with 22 bases between. CDR3 size: 16 residues. CDR3 sequence: CASSQTARSIGGKQFF. The CDR3 DNA reads as TGTGCCAGCAGCCAAACGGCTCGAAGCATTGGCGGGAAGCAGTTCTTC.

The rearrangement uses TRBV2 and TRBJ2-1; 14 bases agree with TRBD2. The V gene end was trimmed by 7 bases and the J gene end by 9 bases; junction bases not matched to a gene: 8. Germline CDR1 SNHLY, CDR2 FYNNEI. This CDR3 comprises 15 residues. This CDR3 reads CASTHQGLAGVEQFF. CDR3 DNA sequence: TGTGCCAGCACCCACCAGGGACTAGCGGGAGTTGAGCAGTTCTTC.

To note about this clonotype: A much larger clonotype is one base distant, so this may be a read error. The chain has TRBV6-5 and TRBJ2-3; D ambiguous. Germline CDR1 MNHEY, CDR2 SVGAGI. The CDR3 runs 14 residues. The CDR3 sequence is CANSVADLGDTQYF. CDR3 sequence (DNA): TGTGCCAACAGTGTCGCCGACCTTGGGGATACGCAGTATTTT.

Of note for this clonotype: This may come from a read error, since a much larger clone is one base off. The rearrangement links TRBV4-1 to TRBJ2-7, with 7 bases fitting TRBD2. This CDR3 spans 16 amino acids. The germline V gene encodes CDR1 MGHRA and CDR2 YSYEKL. J gave up 0 bases and V 5 bases, and 10 bases lay outside the gene matches. CDR3 sequence (DNA): TGCGCCAGCAGCTCAAGGTACGGGACTAACTCCTACGAGCAGTACTTC. This sequence encodes CASSSRYGTNSYEQYF.

This clonotype is medium-sized (0.01 to 0.1%) within its sample. This chain links TRBV4-1 with TRBJ2-1; 9 nucleotides line up with TRBD1. The trim removed 4 bases at V and 4 bases at J, leaving 11 bases unmatched. The length of the CDR3 is 17 residues. Germline lookup yields CDR1 MGHRA and CDR2 YSYEKL. CDR3 residues: CASSLTQGAGVYNEQFF. The CDR3 nucleotides are TGCGCCAGCAGCCTCACACAGGGGGCTGGGGTATACAATGAGCAGTTCTTC.

The rearrangement links TRBV11-3 to TRBJ1-1, with D perhaps TRBD1 (6 bases). Trimming took 9 bases from V and 9 from J, leaving 20 bases between them. There are 13 residues in the CDR3. Germline V CDR1 and CDR2: SGHNT, YENEEA. The CDR3 DNA reads TGTGCCAGTAGCCTTACTAGGGGGACTAAAGCTTTCTTT. As protein: CASSLTRGTKAFF.

This rearrangement joins TRBV30 to TRBJ2-6; D possibly matches TRBD1 or TRBD2 (6 bases each). Germline lookup yields CDR1 GTSNPN and CDR2 SVGIG (reference sequence). The CDR3 runs 14 residues. V lost 5 bases and J 4 bases, leaving 12 bases between the germline ends. The CDR3 loop is CAWEEGEGANVLTF. Here the CDR3 DNA reads TGTGCCTGGGAGGAGGGGGAGGGGGCCAACGTCCTGACTTTC. Full variable domain (rest looked up from reference TRBV30 and TRBJ2-6): SQTIHQWPATLVQPVGSPLSLECTVEGTSNPNLYWYRQAAGRGLQLLFYSVGIGQISSEVPQNLSASRPQDRQFILSSKKLLLSDSGFYLCAWEEGEGANVLTFGAGSRLTVL.

This chain uses TRBV11-2 with TRBJ2-5; the D gene is possibly TRBD1 (5 bases). Germline CDR1 and CDR2: SGHAT and FQNNGV. The CDR3 covers 15 residues. V lost 0 bases and J 7 bases, leaving 15 bases between the germline ends. CDR3 amino acids: CASSLESRTRSTQYF. CDR3 DNA sequence: TGTGCCAGCAGCTTAGAGTCCAGGACAAGGTCGACCCAGTACTTC.

The chain has TRBV5-1 and TRBJ2-2; the D is unclear. The CDR3 totals 15 residues. V shed 1 base and J shed 4 bases, with 11 bases lying between them. Germline V gives CDR1 SGHRS, CDR2 YFSETQ. The CDR3, as DNA: TGCGCCAGCAGCTTGATAGGAGTCGGCACCGGGGAGCTGTTTTTT. It is translated as CASSLIGVGTGELFF.

This clonotype counts as medium-sized. The chain couples TRBV11-3 to TRBJ2-3; D unresolved. The CDR3 contains 15 residues. Germline V CDR1 and CDR2: SGHNT, YENEEA. V was pared by 1 base and J by 1 base, with 9 bases between. For the CDR3, the DNA is TGTGCCAGCAGCTTAGTGCCAGGAGGCACAGATACGCAGTATTTT. Translation: CASSLVPGGTDTQYF.

This clonotype appeared many times. The V gene is TRBV6-1, the J gene TRBJ2-7, with D hard to call. Per the germline V gene, CDR1 is MNHNS and CDR2 is SASEGT. V lost 4 bases and J lost 0, with 7 bases in between. The CDR3 spans 13 residues. The CDR3 reads CASSAVYSYEQYF. CDR3 nucleotide sequence: TGTGCCAGCAGTGCTGTCTACTCCTACGAGCAGTACTTC.

The V call is TRBV11-1, the J call TRBJ2-7; D is possibly TRBD2 (5 bases). The CDR3 length is 14 residues. Per the germline V gene, CDR1 is SGHAT and CDR2 is FQDESV (reference sequence). V was cut by 5 bases and J by 4 bases, with 15 bases left in between. CDR3 protein: CASSVCGGDYEQYF. The DNA of the CDR3 is TGTGCCAGCAGCGTCTGCGGAGGAGATTACGAGCAGTACTTC.

Concerning this clonotype: This may stem from a read error, because a much larger clone lies one nucleotide away. V and J are TRBV12-3 or TRBV12-4 and TRBJ1-4; D gene ambiguous. The CDR3 has 16 residues. V lost 3 bases to trimming and J lost 7 bases, with 18 bases between them. CDR3 loop: CASSFDPSLGFEKLFF. In DNA form, the CDR3 reads TGTGCCAGCAGTTTCGATCCCAGTCTCGGATTTGAAAAACTGTTTTTT.

This sequence joins TRBV11-2 and TRBJ2-3; possibly TRBD2 for D (6 bases). Germline-derived CDR1 and CDR2 are SGHAT and FQNNGV. The CDR3 totals 17 residues. The V end lost 2 bases, the J end lost 3 bases, and 18 bases lay between the germline ends. Here the CDR3 DNA reads TGTGCCAGCAGCTTAATGGGGCTAGCGACTAGTACAGATACGCAGTATTTT. It is translated as CASSLMGLATSTDTQYF.

As concerns this clonotype: A read error may explain this, as a much larger clone is one base away. CDR3 coding DNA: TGCGCCAGCAGCAATCCAAAGCGCGTACTAGCGGGAGAGGGTACGCAGTATTTT. Translating it yields CASSNPKRVLAGEGTQYF. This chain joins TRBV4-1 and TRBJ2-3, with 11 bases identical to TRBD2. The CDR3 is 18 residues long. The germline V gene encodes CDR1 MGHRA and CDR2 YSYEKL. Trimming removed 5 bases from V and 8 bases from J; junction bases left unmatched: 18.

As to this clonotype: A much larger clone sits a single nucleotide away, making a read error possible. The chain recombines TRBV6-6 with TRBJ1-4, with TRBD1 as a possible D gene (6 bases). Germline CDR1 MNHNY, CDR2 SVGAGI (reference sequence). The CDR3 totals 16 residues. V lost 10 bases to trimming and J lost 0 bases, with 18 bases between them. The CDR3 loop is CANSAGGTTTNEKLFF. The CDR3 DNA follows: TGTGCCAACAGCGCCGGTGGGACAACAACTAATGAAAAACTGTTTTTT.

The sample holds many counts of this clonotype. One end of the junction does not line up with germline, which may come from a read error. This chain joins TRBV5-1 and TRBJ2-1; 7 nucleotides match TRBD2. This CDR3 contains 14 residues. Germline V lookup: CDR1 SGHRS, CDR2 YFSETQ. CDR3 loop: CASSLAGAYNEQFF. CDR3 bases: TGTGCCAGCAGCTTAGCGGGCGCTTACAATGAGCAGTTCTTC.

The chain joins TRBV18 to TRBJ2-1; weak D call: TRBD2 (6 bases). This CDR3 spans 15 amino acids. Germline CDR1 and CDR2: KGHSH and LQKENI. Trimming cost V 4 bases and J 1 base, with 11 bases left between them. The CDR3: CASSLQGGSYNEQFF. The CDR3 DNA is TGTGCCAGCTCACTGCAGGGAGGATCCTACAATGAGCAGTTCTTC.

This clonotype turned up a few times. V gene TRBV29-1 combines with J gene TRBJ1-2, with a tentative D call TRBD1 (5 bases). V lost 2 bases to trimming and J lost 2 bases, with 12 bases between them. Germline CDR1 reads SQVTM; CDR2 reads ANQGSEA. The CDR3 consists of 14 residues. The CDR3 region is CSVEMWGENYGYTF. CDR3 sequence (DNA): TGCAGCGTTGAAATGTGGGGGGAGAACTATGGCTACACCTTC.